One sample yielded the 13 T cell receptor beta chains listed below, sequenced in a study of cytomegalovirus exposure and HLA in healthy donors. The PCR employed 60 Vbeta primers together with 13 Jbeta primers. Profiling relied on immunoSEQ multiplex PCR, and the TCRdb table lists in-frame clones only, not all of them. The sample lists around 140,000 clones; approximately 78% were seen once. Sequencing was done on a sample of PBMCs. Every receptor here comes from a woman in her forties or fifties in good health and CMV-seropositive.

The V call is TRBV19, the J call TRBJ1-1; tentatively, D is TRBD1 (5 bases). Per germline, CDR1 LNHDA and CDR2 SQIVND (reference sequence). The CDR3 contains 13 residues. V was cut by 3 bases and J by 6 bases, with 11 bases left in between. In nucleotides, the CDR3 is TGTGCCAGTAGTATCCGGGGGGTCCCTGAAGCTTTCTTT. Its protein product is CASSIRGVPEAFF.

This rearrangement joins TRBV19 to TRBJ2-1; a possible D gene is TRBD2 (6 bases). The CDR3 is made up of 14 amino acids. The germline gives CDR1 LNHDA, CDR2 SQIVND (reference sequence). The ends were cut back, 5 bases at V and 0 bases at J, with 8 bases in the middle. CDR3 loop: CASSDGSSYNEQFF. CDR3 bases: TGTGCCAGTAGTGACGGGAGCTCCTACAATGAGCAGTTCTTC.

The CDR3 here is CASSFSPPSTTGEIATNEKLFF. In DNA, the CDR3 is TGTGCCAGCAGTTTTTCGCCCCCGTCGACGACAGGAGAGATTGCAACTAATGAAAAACTGTTTTTT. The chain joins TRBV28 to TRBJ1-4; weak D call: TRBD1 (6 bases). The CDR3 is 22 residues long. Trimming removed 3 bases at V and 0 bases at J, with 29 bases between. Germline loops: CDR1 MDHEN, CDR2 SYDVKM.

This sequence joins TRBV9 and TRBJ2-7; TRBD2 aligns across 11 bases. The germline gives CDR1 SGDLS, CDR2 YYNGEE. The CDR3 loop spans 15 amino acids. V lost 4 bases, J lost 2 bases, and 5 bases stayed unmatched. The CDR3 DNA reads TGTGCCAGCAGCTTAGGGACTAGCGGCACCTACGAGCAGTACTTC. The encoded protein is CASSLGTSGTYEQYF.

The V call is TRBV4-1, the J call TRBJ2-7; 12 bases fit TRBD2. CDR1 MGHRA and CDR2 YSYEKL come from the germline V gene. This CDR3 has 17 residues. The junction had 13 bases not matched to a gene; V was cut back by 4 bases and J by 6 bases. CDR3 DNA sequence: TGCGCCAGCAGCCGGGATATTGGACTAGCGGGACGAGGCGAGCAGTACTTC. This encodes CASSRDIGLAGRGEQYF.

This chain joins TRBV5-4 and TRBJ2-4; 11 bases match TRBD1. This CDR3 has 19 residues. Germline V gene sequence: CDR1 SGHNT, CDR2 YYREEE (reference sequence). V lost 3 bases and J lost 0; bases outside the gene matches: 11. CDR3 loop: CASSSGGQGASLAKNIQYF. In DNA form, the CDR3 reads TGTGCCAGCAGCTCGGGCGGACAGGGGGCGAGCCTAGCCAAAAACATTCAGTACTTC.

J is TRBJ1-1 and V is TRBV12-5; maybe TRBD1 (6 bases). V lost 7 bases and J lost 2, with 14 bases in between. The V gene's germline CDR1 is LGHNT and CDR2 FRNRAP. CDR3 length equals 14 residues. Written as DNA, the CDR3 is TGTGCTAGTGTATTGGGACAAAGAAACACTGAAGCTTTCTTT. Its protein is CASVLGQRNTEAFF.

The genes are TRBV4-1 and TRBJ1-1; maybe TRBD1 (6 bases). CDR1 is MGHRA, CDR2 YSYEKL, per germline. V was clipped by 1 base and J by 1 base, with 19 bases between them. The CDR3 has 18 residues. The DNA of the CDR3 is TGCGCCAGCAGCCAAGTCAGGGGCTCTAAAACACCGAACACTGAAGCTTTCTTT. Protein product: CASSQVRGSKTPNTEAFF.

This chain links TRBV9 with TRBJ1-2; TRBD1 is a possible D gene (6 bases). Germline V gene sequence: CDR1 SGDLS, CDR2 YYNGEE. Trimming took off 3 bases at V and 7 bases at J, with 16 bases between the two ends. The CDR3 runs to 14 residues. The CDR3: CASSGYRVPPGYTF. The DNA of the CDR3 is TGTGCCAGCAGCGGATACAGGGTACCCCCTGGCTACACCTTC.

The J gene is TRBJ2-1, the V gene TRBV30; 7 positions match TRBD2. CDR1 is GTSNPN, CDR2 SVGIG, per germline (reference sequence). V shed 2 bases, J shed 15 bases, and the junction held 10 bases outside the gene matches. This CDR3 contains 12 residues. The CDR3 here is CAWSYAGVPAFF. The CDR3 DNA follows: TGTGCCTGGAGTTATGCGGGGGTGCCTGCGTTCTTC.

The V and J genes are TRBV5-1 and TRBJ1-1; D not certain. In germline, CDR1 is SGHRS, CDR2 YFSETQ. Between the trimmed V and J ends, which lost 4 bases and 0 bases, there was a span of 7 bases. The CDR3 has 13 residues. Written as DNA, the CDR3 is TGCGCCAGCAGCCAAACAATGAACACTGAAGCTTTCTTT. Encoded protein: CASSQTMNTEAFF.

The CDR3 DNA reads as TGTGCCAGCTCCGGACTCGTCCTTTCTAGCACAGATACGCAGTATTTT. Translated: CASSGLVLSSTDTQYF. The V gene is TRBV28, the J gene TRBJ2-3; D is perhaps TRBD2 (5 bases). Per germline, CDR1 MDHEN and CDR2 SYDVKM. Trimming removed 8 bases at V and 0 bases at J, with 18 bases between. This CDR3 has 16 amino acids.

This clone was counted only a few times. The V gene is TRBV6-1, the J gene TRBJ1-2; possible D gene TRBD1, 5 bases. The V gene's germline CDR1 is MNHNS and CDR2 SASEGT. The ends were cut back, 7 bases at V and 1 base at J, with 10 bases in the middle. The CDR3 is 13 residues long. Written as DNA, the CDR3 is TGTGCCAGCATCCCAGGGCTTAACTATGGCTACACCTTC. Its translation: CASIPGLNYGYTF.